Described below is a single T cell receptor beta chain sequence and its context. No antigen is known for it. This sample stems from a study of T cells in localized non-small cell lung cancer. Notes on the study in general: T cell clonality was highest in uninvolved adjacent lung, above tumor. Median detection of top 100 tumor clones in adjacent lung was about 52 clones. Higher adjacent-lung clonality was associated with shorter survival. Heterogeneity remains possible, as sequencing covered one tumor region only.

Clones were read by immunoSEQ multiplex PCR, and TCRdb kept only the in-frame ones, dropping some. The sample holds over 70,000 clones, 86% seen once. The V and J ends lost 0 bases and 0 bases respectively, with 8 bases between them. Germline lookup yields CDR1 MGHDK and CDR2 SYGVNS. This CDR3 region has 15 residues. This receptor was obtained from a male donor aged 60 or over with stage III squamous cell lung carcinoma. This chain uses TRBV25-1 with TRBJ1-1; tentative D call: TRBD1 (5 bases). Sequences were derived from peripheral blood, sampled before any cancer treatment. In nucleotides, the CDR3 is TGTGCCAGCAGTGAATATACAGGTATGAACACTGAAGCTTTCTTT. It translates to CASSEYTGMNTEAFF. The full variable domain, its missing parts supplied by reference TRBV25-1 and TRBJ1-1, is EADIYQTPRYLVIGTGKKITLECSQTMGHDKMYWYQQDPGMELHLIHYSYGVNSTEKGDLSSESTVSRIRTEHFPLTLESARPSHTSQYLCASSEYTGMNTEAFFGQGTRLTVV.